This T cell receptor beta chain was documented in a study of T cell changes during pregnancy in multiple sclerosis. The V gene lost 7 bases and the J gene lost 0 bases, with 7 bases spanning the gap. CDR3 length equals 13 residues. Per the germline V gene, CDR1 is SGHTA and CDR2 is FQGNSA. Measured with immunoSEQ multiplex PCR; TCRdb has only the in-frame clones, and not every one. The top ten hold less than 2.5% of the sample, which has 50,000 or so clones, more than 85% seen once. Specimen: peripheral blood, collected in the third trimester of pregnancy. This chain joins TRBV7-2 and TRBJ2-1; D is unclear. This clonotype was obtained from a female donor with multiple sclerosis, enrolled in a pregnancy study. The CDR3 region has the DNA TGTGCCAGCACTTCGAGCTCCTACAATGAGCAGTTCTTC. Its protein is CASTSSSYNEQFF.